This T cell receptor (beta chain) was found in a study of shared clonotypes between healthy human individuals. Sequencing was performed with immunoSEQ multiplex PCR; in TCRdb, only in-frame clones are kept and a portion is missing. The repertoire has hundreds of thousands of clones, about 80% of them found once; the top ten carry 1.5% to 2%. Deletions cut 5 bases from V and 0 bases from J, with 11 bases between. CDR1 and CDR2 from the germline V gene are MNHNS and SASEGT. CDR3 length: 15 residues. The gene calls are TRBV6-1 and TRBJ1-5; D perhaps matches TRBD1 (6 bases). The source is a woman aged 25-40 years in good health. Source material: memory CD4+ T cells sorted from blood. Sample subset: CD45RA-negative fraction. Written as DNA, the CDR3 is TGTGCCAGCAGTCTCAGGGGAGATAGCAATCAGCCCCAGCATTTT. Translating it yields CASSLRGDSNQPQHF.